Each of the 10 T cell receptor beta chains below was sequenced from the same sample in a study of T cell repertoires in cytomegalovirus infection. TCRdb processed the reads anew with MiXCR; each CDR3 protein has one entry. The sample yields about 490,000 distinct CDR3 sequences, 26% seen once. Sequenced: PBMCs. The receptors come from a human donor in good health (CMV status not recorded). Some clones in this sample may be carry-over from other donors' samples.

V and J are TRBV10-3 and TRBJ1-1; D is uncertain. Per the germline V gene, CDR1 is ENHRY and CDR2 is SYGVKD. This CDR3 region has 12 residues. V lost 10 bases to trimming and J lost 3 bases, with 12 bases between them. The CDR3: CATQVEDTEAFF. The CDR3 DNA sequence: TGTGCCACCCAGGTGGAGGACACTGAAGCTTTCTTT.

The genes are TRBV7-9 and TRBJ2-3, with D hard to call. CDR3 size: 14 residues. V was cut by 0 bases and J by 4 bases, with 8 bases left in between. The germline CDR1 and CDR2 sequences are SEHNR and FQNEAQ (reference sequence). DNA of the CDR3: TGTGCCAGCAGCTTAGCCTTTAGACCAGATACGCAGTATTTT. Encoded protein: CASSLAFRPDTQYF.

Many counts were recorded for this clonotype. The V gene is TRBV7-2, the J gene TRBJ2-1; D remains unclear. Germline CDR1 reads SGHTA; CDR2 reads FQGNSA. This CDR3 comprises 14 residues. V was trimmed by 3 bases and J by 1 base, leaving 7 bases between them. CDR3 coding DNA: TGTGCCAGCAGCTTCTTAGGGTCCTACAATGAGCAGTTCTTC. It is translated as CASSFLGSYNEQFF.

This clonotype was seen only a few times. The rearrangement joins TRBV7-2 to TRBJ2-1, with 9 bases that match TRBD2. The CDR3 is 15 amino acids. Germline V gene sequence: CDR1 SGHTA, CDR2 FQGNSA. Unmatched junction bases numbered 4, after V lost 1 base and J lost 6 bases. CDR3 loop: CASSLVGTSFNEQFF. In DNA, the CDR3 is TGTGCCAGCAGCTTAGTAGGGACTAGCTTCAATGAGCAGTTCTTC.

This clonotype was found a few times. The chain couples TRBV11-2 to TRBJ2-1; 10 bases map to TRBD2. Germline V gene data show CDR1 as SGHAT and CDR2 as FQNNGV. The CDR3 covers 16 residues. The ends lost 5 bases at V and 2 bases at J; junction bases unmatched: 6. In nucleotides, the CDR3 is TGTGCCAGCAGCAGACCAAGCGGGAGGGCCTACAATGAGCAGTTCTTC. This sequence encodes CASSRPSGRAYNEQFF.

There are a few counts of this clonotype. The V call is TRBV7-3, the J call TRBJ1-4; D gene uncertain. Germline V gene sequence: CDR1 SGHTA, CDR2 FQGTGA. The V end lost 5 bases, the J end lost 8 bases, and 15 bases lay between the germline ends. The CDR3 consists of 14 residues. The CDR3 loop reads CASSLSPTPEKLFF. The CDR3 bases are TGTGCCAGCAGCCTAAGTCCTACCCCAGAAAAACTGTTTTTT.

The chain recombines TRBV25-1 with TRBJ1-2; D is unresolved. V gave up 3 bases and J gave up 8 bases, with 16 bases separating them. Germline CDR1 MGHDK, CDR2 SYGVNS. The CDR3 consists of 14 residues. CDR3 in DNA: TGTGCCAGCAGTGACTACGAGGGCGGGTACGGCTACACCTTC. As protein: CASSDYEGGYGYTF.

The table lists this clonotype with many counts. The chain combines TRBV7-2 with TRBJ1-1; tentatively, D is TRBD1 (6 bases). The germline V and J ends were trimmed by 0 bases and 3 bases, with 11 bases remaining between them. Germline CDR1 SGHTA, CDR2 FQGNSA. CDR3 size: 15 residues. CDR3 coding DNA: TGTGCCAGCAGCTTAGCGCAGGGGTCGTACACTGAAGCTTTCTTT. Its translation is CASSLAQGSYTEAFF.

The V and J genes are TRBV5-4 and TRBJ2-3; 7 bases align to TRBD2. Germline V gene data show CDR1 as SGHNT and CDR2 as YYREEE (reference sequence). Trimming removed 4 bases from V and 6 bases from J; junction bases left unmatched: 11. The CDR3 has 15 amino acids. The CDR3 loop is CASSRSGLIPDTQYF. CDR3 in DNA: TGTGCCAGCAGCCGTAGCGGGCTTATTCCGGATACGCAGTATTTT. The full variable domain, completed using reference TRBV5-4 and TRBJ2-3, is ETGVTQSPTHLIKTRGQQVTLRCSSQSGHNTVSWYQQALGQGPQFIFQYYREEENGRGNFPPRFSGLQFPNYSSELNVNALELDDSALYLCASSRSGLIPDTQYFGPGTRLTVL.

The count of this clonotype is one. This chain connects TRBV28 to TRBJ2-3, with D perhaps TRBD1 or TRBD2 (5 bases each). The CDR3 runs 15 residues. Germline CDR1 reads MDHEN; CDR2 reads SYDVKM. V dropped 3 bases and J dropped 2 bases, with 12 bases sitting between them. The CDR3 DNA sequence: TGTGCCAGCAGTTTTACGGGGCCGCCCACAGATACGCAGTATTTT. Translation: CASSFTGPPTDTQYF.